Below, one T cell receptor (beta chain) is given with its context. The antigen it recognizes is unknown. Nothing much larger sits one base from this clone, and base qualities are not available. This entry is derived from a study of shared clonotypes between healthy human individuals (dated by TCRdb to 2018 to 2021). In the study overall: A few men and a couple of women, aged 18 to 49 years, made up the cohort. For each donor, CD4 naive and CD4 memory were each given three plates, CD8 naive was given two plates, and CD8 memory was given one plate. To estimate repertoire size and how much clonotype sharing occurs between individuals, the study deeply sequenced the blood TCR repertoires of 5 or 6 healthy adults. To increase sequencing depth and limit assay-specific biases, TCR repertoire library preparation and sequencing were carried out by different laboratories using diverse techniques. Between about 0.85 and 9.5 billion PBMCs per donor were obtained by leukapheresis.

For the CD8 naive samples, CD45RO-negative cells were positively selected for CCR7, yielding a CD45RA+CCR7+ population from which TemRA cells were excluded. Donors were healthy HIV-negative adults with no recently reported acute infections or vaccinations. All donors were Caucasian adults living in Nashville, Tennessee, USA. Blood was obtained by leukapheresis, after which PBMCs were separated by Ficoll-Histopaque density gradient centrifugation and cryopreserved in liquid nitrogen vapor phase. Purity and quantity of every magnetically sorted T cell population were checked by analytical flow cytometry. Genomic DNA was isolated from every sorted fraction and measured by UV absorbance on a Nanodrop 2000c. Broader findings and caveats from the paper: Incomplete sequencing was indicated by rarefaction of sorted-subset datasets, despite the large sequencing depth. Larger estimated clonotype richness was generally found for naive subsets than for memory subsets. When four donors were compared, the shared fraction of clonotypes was about 5% for naive CD4, around 3.6% for naive CD8, more than 2% for memory CD4, and 0.35% to 0.4% for memory CD8. Sampling was restricted to blood, and TCR repertoires in tissue are likely to differ from TCR repertoires in blood. The genetic and exposure-history diversity represented was limited by the small number of donors. Compared with non-shared clonotypes, the clonotypes found in all four sorted-subset donors had higher generation probabilities. Pairwise subsampling indicated that sequencing depth was expected to affect the degree of clonotype sharing among donors.

V and J lose 5 bases and 3 bases, and a span of 16 bases separates them. The germline V gene (reference sequence) sets CDR1 to SEHNR and CDR2 to FQNEAQ. From its cysteine to its phenylalanine, the CDR3 spans 15 amino acids. This entry keeps only the CDR3 DNA: 45 bases, framed from base 1. Using the deep immunoSEQ assay, TCR CDR3 regions were amplified from genomic DNA by multiplex PCR. For each cell subset, the extracted genomic DNA was distributed evenly across all wells of several immunoSEQ 96-well plates, and each plate served as one replicate. For sorted subsets, approximately 210 ng genomic DNA, equal to some 30,000 T cell genomes, was loaded into each replicate PCR. Purified libraries were measured with a Qubit 3.0 fluorometer, size-checked on a Bioanalyzer 2100, and measured again with the KAPA Library Quantification kit. Each immunoSEQ 96-well plate was sequenced on its own single-read 150-cycle Illumina NextSeq 550 flow cell. The paper's data handling went like this. Because the immunoSEQ output included only junctional sequences and no quality scores, the filtering could not be the same as the filtering used for full-length reads. Sequences were annotated with PyIR, a Python wrapper for IgBLAST v1.9, and V/J genes and CDR3 were assigned using IMGT germline references. Reads with weak V/J assignments (E-value above 1e-6), missing CDR3, stop codons, out-of-frame junctions, or ambiguous translated residues were removed. A V3J clonotype was defined by an identical inferred V gene, J gene, and CDR3 amino acid sequence. Percentage overlap between repertoires was calculated by dividing the number of shared unique clonotypes by the size of the smaller repertoire. Three approaches were used to assess repertoire richness: RTK rarefaction, the Chao1 estimator, and Recon v2.1 estimates of unobserved clonotypes. Generation probabilities were computed with OLGA for all TCRbeta clonotypes obtained by the gDNA method from a few donors. TCRdb holds this immuneACCESS table with in-frame rearrangements only. Some clones are missing; in checked studies, unresolved V genes explain under half, and the rest has no known cause. V and J calls plus clone size are reproduced from that table; the DNA served to infer D and trimming. The sample data list about 800,000 clones, and approximately 96% of these were observed just once. The ten top clones hold around 0.21% of the sample.

The receptor chain draws on TRBV7-9 and TRBJ1-2, with a weak D call of TRBD1 (5 bases match). The sequenced sample consisted of naive CD8+ T cells sorted from blood. Reading the label with the study, this specimen's cell subset or site is: CD45RA+CCR7+. The sequence was obtained from a man younger than 45 in good health. The CDR3 protein: CASSLTTDPYYGYTF. The base sequence is TGTGCCAGCAGCCTTACGACAGACCCTTACTATGGCTACACCTTC. When the CDR3 is completed using the reference TRBV7-9 and TRBJ1-2 genes on either side, the full variable domain is DTGVSQNPRHKITKRGQNVTFRCDPISEHNRLYWYRQTLGQGPEFLTYFQNEAQLEKSRLLSDRFSAERPKGSFSTLEIQRTEQGDSAMYLCASSLTTDPYYGYTFGSGTRLTVV.